Reported below is one T cell receptor (beta chain). Its antigen remains unknown. This entry is derived from a study of T cells expressing NK-cell markers. 5'RACE template switching with UMIs generated TCR beta cDNA. TCRdb re-called the 5' RACE reads, yielding one record per CDR3 amino acid sequence without DNA. The ten most abundant clones cover approximately 17% of a sample with roughly 170,000 distinct CDR3 sequences. Notes on the study in general: There were a handful of donors in whom these clonotypes also led the CD3+CD56-NKG2C+ fraction. NKG2C+ dominant clonotype frequencies in 5 or 6 donors were roughly 1.0-7.5% of CD8+ T cells. No clear determination of HCMV specificity was made for expanded NKG2C+ T cell clones.

This sequence was found in a woman between 18 and 69 years old in good health. The specimen sequenced was blood T cells: a sorted CD56 or NKG2C T cell subset, CD4+ or CD8+ T cells, or bulk PBMC T cells (not recorded which).

CDR3 protein: CASSPTTYTDTQYF. This chain connects TRBV18 to TRBJ2-3. Germline CDR1 is KGHSH and CDR2 is LQKENI. The CDR3 contains 14 residues.